This entry describes one T cell receptor beta chain. These data belong to a study of blood T cell repertoires in COVID-19. Across the study: From the United States, Italy and Spain came samples of acute and convalescent COVID-19. Sources were T cells, B-cell-depleted T cells, or PBMCs; the material itself was cDNA or gDNA.

Clones were read by immunoSEQ multiplex PCR, and TCRdb kept only the in-frame ones, dropping some. Of about 300,000 clones listed, 70% to 90% are singletons. Participant age was roughly 18 to 90 years, and participants resided in about two dozen US areas. Cohort assignment relied on participant-reported clinical history. This sequence was found in a woman aged 25-40 years who had recovered from COVID-19. The sample consisted of PBMCs or T cells enriched from blood (not recorded which).

The CDR3 sequence is CASTTTGLVNQPQHF. The CDR3 DNA reads TGTGCCAGTACCACGACAGGGTTAGTAAATCAGCCCCAGCATTTT. The chain links TRBV19 to TRBJ1-5, with 7 bases matching TRBD1. The CDR3 runs 15 residues. CDR1 and CDR2 from the germline V gene are LNHDA and SQIVND (reference sequence). The junction had 10 bases not matched to a gene; V was cut back by 7 bases and J by 4 bases.